This TCR beta chain is from a study of persistence of HIV-infected CD4 T cells. Study details: Median time on suppressive ART was seven to nine years. Findings and limits, study-wide: Proviral oligoclonality tracked with TCR oligoclonality within the same sorted cells.

Trimming took 5 bases from V and 3 from J; bases not matched to a gene: 6. CDR3 length: 17 residues. Looked up from germline, CDR1 is LGHDT and CDR2 is YNNKEL (reference sequence). Sequencing used immunoSEQ version 4 in survey mode. Produced via immunoSEQ multiplex PCR; TCRdb's table is partial and in-frame only. The table lists some 21,000 clones, around three quarters of them singletons, with 6.8% in the top ten. The stimulus was lysate of CMV-infected fibroblasts, roughly 9.2 ug/mL. Sorting of responding CD4+ T cells relied on upregulated CD40 ligand together with CD69. PBMCs were depleted of CD8+ T cells before stimulation. Of note for this clone: The antigen is undetermined.

This specimen was CD4+ T cells sorted from PBMCs after approximately 18-hour stimulation, taken from a patient who received antiretroviral therapy. The gene calls are TRBV3-1 (or the pseudogene TRBV3-2) and TRBJ2-3; 15 bases align to TRBD2. This TCR derives from an adult man with HIV who was CMV-seropositive. CDR3 amino acids: CASSRTSGGAGTDTQYF. In DNA form, the CDR3 reads TGTGCCAGCAGCAGGACTAGCGGGGGGGCTGGTACAGATACGCAGTATTTT.